This entry is about one T cell receptor beta chain. Sequencing used immunoSEQ multiplex PCR; TCRdb keeps in-frame clones, though not all of them. The data hold more than 50,000 clones, with approximately 87% observed a single time. The data originate from a study of technical replicates of blood from a few donors. The source material was PBMCs. The source is a human donor in good health. Some clones in this sample may be carry-over from other donors' samples.

The CDR3 nucleotides read TGTGCCAGCAGCCTGATAGCGGGAGGTAGCACAGATACGCAGTATTTT. This translates into CASSLIAGGSTDTQYF. The chain employs TRBV5-6 and TRBJ2-3; TRBD2 matches at 10 bases. The J segment lost 0 bases and the V segment lost 4 bases, leaving 5 bases of the junction unmatched. Germline V CDR1 and CDR2: SGHDT, YYEEEE. CDR3 size: 16 residues.